These 26 T cell receptor beta chains originate from one sample sequenced in a study of T cells after yellow fever vaccination. TCRdb ran MiXCR on the 5' RACE reads and lists one entry per CDR3 protein. This table holds a few hundred thousand distinct CDR3 sequences, under 14% found once. Sequencing used PBMCs, obtained on the day of the first yellow fever vaccination. These receptors were obtained from a man aged 18 to 29 who received the YFV17D yellow fever vaccine.

This clonotype has just a few counts. The chain carries TRBV9 and TRBJ2-7, with a tentative D call TRBD2 (5 bases). V lost 2 bases, J lost 0 bases, and 12 bases lay in between. In germline, CDR1 is SGDLS, CDR2 YYNGEE. The CDR3 consists of 15 residues. DNA for the CDR3: TGTGCCAGCAGCGTGGGAATCCGGGACTCCTACGAGCAGTACTTC. Protein: CASSVGIRDSYEQYF.

The rearrangement uses TRBV20-1 and TRBJ2-5, with D maybe TRBD1 (5 bases). Germline V gives CDR1 DFQATT, CDR2 SNEGSKA (reference sequence). The CDR3 has 13 residues. V was pared by 3 bases and J by 5 bases, with 13 bases between. The CDR3, as DNA: TGCAGTGCTAGGGCAGGGCTGCGGGAGACCCAGTACTTC. Translated: CSARAGLRETQYF.

The sample holds many counts of this clonotype. The chain is built from TRBV6-2 or TRBV6-3 and TRBJ2-7, with D tentatively TRBD2 (6 bases). The CDR3 consists of 17 residues. The germline V gene encodes CDR1 MNHEY and CDR2 SVGEGT. V shed 6 bases and J shed 5 bases, with 26 bases lying between them. The CDR3 loop is CASRPSTQAGGKDEQYV. For the CDR3, the DNA is TGTGCCAGCAGGCCTTCAACCCAGGCAGGAGGGAAGGACGAGCAGTACGTC.

This sequence joins TRBV30 and TRBJ1-2, with 9 nucleotides matching TRBD1. Germline lookup yields CDR1 GTSNPN and CDR2 SVGIG (reference sequence). Unmatched junction bases numbered 9, after V lost 5 bases and J lost 5 bases. The CDR3 is 14 residues long. The CDR3 is CAWAPGQGRYGYTF. The CDR3 region has the DNA TGTGCCTGGGCCCCCGGACAGGGGCGATATGGCTACACCTTC.

This clonotype came up a few times. The V and J genes are TRBV7-2 and TRBJ2-5, with 8 bases aligning to TRBD2. The CDR3 covers 15 residues. Losses at the gene ends were 1 base for V and 5 bases for J; bases not matched to a gene: 6. Germline CDR1 is SGHTA and CDR2 is FQGNSA. The CDR3 loop reads CASSLGGLGGETQYF. DNA for the CDR3: TGTGCCAGCAGCTTAGGGGGACTAGGGGGGGAGACCCAGTACTTC.

As DNA, the CDR3 is TGCGCCAGCAGCTATTCGGCGGGTAGCTATGAGCAGTTCTTC. Translated: CASSYSAGSYEQFF. This chain uses TRBV5-1 with TRBJ2-1, with a possible D match to TRBD2 (5 bases). The V end lost 3 bases, the J end lost 8 bases, and 15 bases lay between the germline ends. The CDR3 covers 14 residues. CDR1 is SGHRS, CDR2 YFSETQ, per germline. The full variable domain, with the rest looked up from reference TRBV5-1 and TRBJ2-1, is KAGVTQTPRYLIKTRGQQVTLSCSPISGHRSVSWYQQTPGQGLQFLFEYFSETQRNKGNFPGRFSGRQFSNSRSEMNVSTLELGDSALYLCASSYSAGSYEQFFGPGTRLTVL.

This chain uses TRBV19 with TRBJ1-2; D is uncertain. V was pared by 4 bases and J by 3 bases, with 9 bases between. CDR1 is LNHDA, CDR2 SQIVND, per germline (reference sequence). The CDR3 extends over 13 amino acids. In nucleotides, the CDR3 is TGTGCCAGTAGTAGATCCGGGGACTATGGCTACACCTTC. Protein product: CASSRSGDYGYTF.

This clonotype was found a few times. The chain uses TRBV7-9 and TRBJ2-1; D unclear. CDR1 SEHNR and CDR2 FQNEAQ come from the germline V gene (reference sequence). The germline V and J ends were trimmed by 3 bases and 5 bases, with 11 bases remaining between them. This CDR3 comprises 14 residues. CDR3 sequence: CASSLGGTHNEQFF. As DNA, the CDR3 is TGTGCCAGCAGCTTGGGCGGTACACACAATGAGCAGTTCTTC.

The chain is built from TRBV7-3 and TRBJ2-5; TRBD2 matches at 9 bases. The CDR3 contains 15 residues. The V segment lost 3 bases and the J segment 2 bases; nucleotides outside the gene matches: 4. Germline-derived CDR1 and CDR2 are SGHTA and FQGTGA. CDR3 in DNA: TGTGCCAGCAGCTTCGCGGGGGGGTTACAAGAGACCCAGTACTTC. This encodes CASSFAGGLQETQYF.

This chain connects TRBV29-1 to TRBJ2-1, with no clear D. Trimming took off 6 bases at V and 9 bases at J, with 15 bases between the two ends. This CDR3 contains 12 residues. Per germline, CDR1 SQVTM and CDR2 ANQGSEA. The CDR3 coding sequence is TGCAGCGTCTCACTTATGGGCGGTGAGCAGTTCTTC. It yields the protein CSVSLMGGEQFF.

In its sample, this clonotype was seen a few times. V gene TRBV7-3 combines with J gene TRBJ2-5; 9 bases align to TRBD1. Trimming at V came to 3 bases and at J to 5 bases, leaving 7 bases not matched to a gene. The CDR3 runs to 15 residues. CDR1 SGHTA and CDR2 FQGTGA come from the germline V gene. CDR3 DNA: TGTGCCAGCAGCTTTGGCCGGACAGGGGCGGAGACCCAGTACTTC. Residues: CASSFGRTGAETQYF.

The chain joins TRBV12-3 or TRBV12-4 to TRBJ2-2; D possibly corresponds to TRBD1 (8 bases). V dropped 6 bases and J dropped 4 bases, with 15 bases sitting between them. CDR3 size: 15 residues. The CDR3 region has the DNA TGTGCCAGCAGGATCAACAGGGGGGGCACCGGGGAGCTGTTTTTT. As protein: CASRINRGGTGELFF.

The V and J genes are TRBV19 and TRBJ2-2; D assignment may be TRBD1 or TRBD2 (5 bases each). This CDR3 has 14 residues. The V gene's germline CDR1 is LNHDA and CDR2 SQIVND (reference sequence). V lost 3 bases and J lost 5, with 10 bases in between. For the CDR3, the DNA is TGTGCCAGTAGTATCGGGGCCGGGACCGGGGAGCTGTTTTTT. Its translation: CASSIGAGTGELFF. Together with reference TRBV19 and TRBJ2-2, the CDR3 gives the full variable domain: DGGITQSPKYLFRKEGQNVTLSCEQNLNHDAMYWYRQDPGQGLRLIYYSQIVNDFQKGDIAEGYSVSREKKESFPLTVTSAQKNPTAFYLCASSIGAGTGELFFGEGSRLTVL.

This clonotype occurred a few times. A read error is likely, as this CDR3 ends without the conserved phenylalanine or tryptophan. No DNA is shown, since the ends of the CDR3 on it are uncertain; the CDR3 is the one TCRdb lists. The CDR3 spells CASSYSAAAAIVI. V usage is TRBV6-5 and J usage is TRBJ1-2. The germline V gene encodes CDR1 MNHEY and CDR2 SVGAGI. The CDR3 numbers 13 amino acids, ends counted.

This clonotype appeared many times. The chain combines TRBV10-3 with TRBJ1-2; D is uncertain. The ends were cut back, 0 bases at V and 8 bases at J, with 19 bases in the middle. The CDR3 has 16 residues. CDR1 is ENHRY and CDR2 is SYGVKD in the germline V gene. This CDR3 is CAISESARRGSNGYTF. The CDR3, as DNA: TGTGCCATCAGTGAGTCCGCCCGTCGGGGAAGTAACGGCTACACCTTC.

The chain recombines TRBV23-1 with TRBJ2-5; 7 nucleotides align to TRBD2. TRBV23-1 is treated as an ORF (open reading frame) with a function not yet certain. With 7 bases clipped from V and 2 bases from J, the junction kept 4 bases outside the gene matches. The CDR3 sequence is 13 residues long. The chain's CDR3 is CASIHSGQETQYF. The DNA of the CDR3 is TGCGCCAGCATCCATAGCGGGCAAGAGACCCAGTACTTC.

This clonotype was picked up a small number of times. The chain links TRBV12-3 or TRBV12-4 to TRBJ1-4; 10 bases match TRBD1. V gave up 5 bases and J gave up 8 bases; unmatched junction bases: 8. The CDR3 spans 15 residues. The CDR3 DNA reads as TGTGCCAGCAGTATGCCAGGGACAGGGGTCGAAAAACTGTTTTTT. Its translation: CASSMPGTGVEKLFF.

This clonotype showed up just a few times. The rearrangement uses TRBV12-3 or TRBV12-4 and TRBJ1-5, with 7 bases identical to TRBD1. V shed 7 bases and J 5 bases; nucleotides not matched to a gene: 8. There are 14 residues in the CDR3. The CDR3, as DNA: TGTGCCAGCACCCTAGGCAGGGGGTATCAGCCCCAGCATTTT. Translated: CASTLGRGYQPQHF.

The rearrangement uses TRBV19 and TRBJ1-1; weak D call: TRBD1 (5 bases). Deletions cut 4 bases from V and 5 bases from J, with 14 bases between. This CDR3 spans 14 amino acids. The germline V gene encodes CDR1 LNHDA and CDR2 SQIVND (reference sequence). The CDR3 region is CASSTTGIVTEAFF. The CDR3 DNA sequence: TGTGCCAGTAGTACAACAGGAATTGTGACTGAAGCTTTCTTT.

This clonotype was seen more than once but under ten times. The CDR3 region is CSVSTSTDTQYF. DNA for the CDR3: TGCAGTGTTTCGACTAGCACAGATACGCAGTATTTT. The rearrangement links TRBV20-1 to TRBJ2-3, with no clear D. The germline CDR1 and CDR2 sequences are DFQATT and SNEGSKA (reference sequence). Trimming stripped 7 bases from V and 0 bases from J, with 8 bases between. The length of the CDR3 is 12 residues.

There are a few counts of this clonotype. This chain uses TRBV18 with TRBJ1-1; D is possibly TRBD1 (5 bases). This CDR3 contains 16 residues. CDR1 KGHSH and CDR2 LQKENI come from the germline V gene. V was shortened by 1 base and J by 9 bases, with 21 bases between the two germline ends. Here the CDR3 reads CASSPRTQTVGEKAFF. The CDR3 DNA reads as TGTGCCAGCTCACCACGGACGCAGACAGTTGGAGAAAAAGCTTTCTTT.

This clonotype was counted at least ten times. The V and J genes are TRBV4-2 and TRBJ2-2; weak D call: TRBD2 (6 bases). The CDR3 contains 15 residues. V lost 7 bases, J lost 6 bases, and 18 bases lay in between. In germline, CDR1 is LGHNA, CDR2 YNFKEQ. This CDR3 reads CASNTRPGDPGELFF. The CDR3 region has the DNA TGTGCCAGCAACACGAGGCCGGGGGACCCCGGGGAGCTGTTTTTT.

The chain has TRBV27 and TRBJ1-2; maybe TRBD1 (6 bases). V gave up 3 bases and J gave up 3 bases, with 8 bases separating them. CDR1 is MNHEY and CDR2 is SMNVEV in the germline V gene (reference sequence). The CDR3 contains 13 residues. CDR3 amino acids: CASSFRGYYGYTF. The CDR3 DNA reads TGTGCCAGCAGTTTCAGGGGCTACTATGGCTACACCTTC.

The chain has TRBV6-5 and TRBJ2-6, with TRBD2 identical over 9 bases. After removal of 4 bases from V and 4 bases from J, the junction contained 11 bases not matched to a gene. This CDR3 spans 18 amino acids. Germline V gene lookup returns CDR1 MNHEY and CDR2 SVGAGI. This CDR3 reads CASSLVAGVMAGANVLTF. CDR3 bases: TGTGCCAGCAGTTTAGTAGCGGGGGTCATGGCGGGGGCCAACGTCCTGACTTTC.

The rearrangement links TRBV7-2 to TRBJ1-5, with a possible D match to TRBD1 (5 bases). The CDR3 length is 14 residues. Germline V gene sequence: CDR1 SGHTA, CDR2 FQGNSA. V shed 5 bases and J shed 4 bases, with 12 bases lying between them. CDR3 DNA: TGTGCCAGCAGCCCGGCTAAGGGGAATCAGCCCCAGCATTTT. Residues: CASSPAKGNQPQHF.

The table lists this clonotype with a few counts. As DNA, the CDR3 is TGTGCCAGCTCACAGGGGATCGGCTACACCTTC. Its translation: CASSQGIGYTF. V usage is TRBV6-5 and J usage is TRBJ1-2; 7 nucleotides match TRBD1. Germline values: CDR1 MNHEY, CDR2 SVGAGI. J gave up 8 bases and V 8 bases, and 5 bases lay outside the gene matches. The CDR3 is 11 residues long.